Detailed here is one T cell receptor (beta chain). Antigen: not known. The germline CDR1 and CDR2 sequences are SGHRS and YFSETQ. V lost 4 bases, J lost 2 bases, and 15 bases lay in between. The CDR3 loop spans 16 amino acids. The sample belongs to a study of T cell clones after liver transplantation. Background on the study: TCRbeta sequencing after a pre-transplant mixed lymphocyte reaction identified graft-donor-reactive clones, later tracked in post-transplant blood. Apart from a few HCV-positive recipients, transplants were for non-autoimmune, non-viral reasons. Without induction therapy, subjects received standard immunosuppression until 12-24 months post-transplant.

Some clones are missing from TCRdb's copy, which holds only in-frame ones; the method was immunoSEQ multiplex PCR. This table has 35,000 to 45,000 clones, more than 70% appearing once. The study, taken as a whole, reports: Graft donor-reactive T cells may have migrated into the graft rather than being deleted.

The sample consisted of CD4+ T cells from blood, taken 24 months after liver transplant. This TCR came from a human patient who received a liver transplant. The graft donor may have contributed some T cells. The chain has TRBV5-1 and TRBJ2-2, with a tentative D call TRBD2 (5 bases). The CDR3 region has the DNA TGCGCCAGCAGCCGCCAAATAGCGTCAAACACCGGGGAGCTGTTTTTT. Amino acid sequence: CASSRQIASNTGELFF.